Below are 10 T cell receptor beta chains sequenced from a single sample in a study of OX40 agonist ivuxolimab in advanced cancers. The data were produced by immunoSEQ multiplex PCR, yet TCRdb's version contains in-frame clones alone and is incomplete. Of about 31,000 clones listed, approximately 86% are singletons. This sample comprised CD4+ or CD8+ T cells sorted from blood, obtained in a trial of the OX40 agonist ivuxolimab. All receptors derive from an adult with an advanced solid tumor such as melanoma, head and neck, liver or kidney cancer.

The rearrangement uses TRBV11-3 and TRBJ1-5; a weak D match, TRBD1 (5 bases). Per the germline V gene, CDR1 is SGHNT and CDR2 is YENEEA. V was cut by 5 bases and J by 6 bases, with 11 bases left in between. The CDR3 sequence is 13 residues long. Written as DNA, the CDR3 is TGTGCCAGCAGCATGGGGGTGGGTCAGCCCCAGCATTTT. Amino acid sequence: CASSMGVGQPQHF. The whole variable domain, filled in from reference TRBV11-3 and TRBJ1-5, reads EAGVVQSPRYKIIEKKQPVAFWCNPISGHNTLYWYLQNLGQGPELLIRYENEEAVDDSQLPKDRFSAERLKGVDSTLKIQPAELGDSAVYLCASSMGVGQPQHFGDGTRLSIL.

V and J are TRBV7-9 and TRBJ2-7; weak D call: TRBD1 (6 bases). CDR1 and CDR2 from the germline V gene are SEHNR and FQNEAQ (reference sequence). This CDR3 is built from 15 residues. Trimming took off 4 bases at V and 3 bases at J, with 16 bases between the two ends. The CDR3 nucleotides read TGTGCCAGCAGCTATCGGACAGCGCCCATCTACGAGCAGTACTTC. Translated, it gives CASSYRTAPIYEQYF.

The chain has TRBV7-9 and TRBJ1-2; 7 nucleotides agree with TRBD1. Germline CDR1 reads SEHNR; CDR2 reads FQNEAQ (reference sequence). The J segment lost 4 bases and the V segment lost 5 bases, leaving 4 bases of the junction unmatched. The CDR3 has 13 amino acids. The CDR3 DNA sequence: TGTGCCAGCAGCGCGACAGGGAGCTATGGCTACACCTTC. This sequence encodes CASSATGSYGYTF.

In this sample, this clone turned up once. This CDR3 reads CASTSGGRVETQYF. Written as DNA, the CDR3 is TGTGCCAGCACCTCCGGGGGTAGGGTGGAGACCCAGTACTTC. The chain employs TRBV6-5 and TRBJ2-5; D possibly corresponds to TRBD2 (6 bases). The ends were cut back, 7 bases at V and 5 bases at J, with 17 bases in the middle. The CDR3 consists of 14 residues. Germline lookup yields CDR1 MNHEY and CDR2 SVGAGI.

This rearrangement joins TRBV9 to TRBJ2-7; D uncertain. Trimming stripped 0 bases from V and 6 bases from J, with 16 bases between. This CDR3 has 15 residues. Germline V gene sequence: CDR1 SGDLS, CDR2 YYNGEE. CDR3 coding DNA: TGTGCCAGCAGCGTAGGCGAGAAGGCATCTCTCGAGCAGTACTTC. It yields the protein CASSVGEKASLEQYF.

This chain's CDR3 is CASSQDRGGSYEQYF. CDR3 bases: TGTGCCAGCAGCCAAGATCGAGGGGGCAGCTACGAGCAGTACTTC. The chain is built from TRBV4-2 and TRBJ2-7, with 7 nucleotides matching TRBD1. CDR1 LGHNA and CDR2 YNFKEQ come from the germline V gene. CDR3 length equals 15 residues. With V trimmed by 0 bases and J by 3 bases, 5 bases remained unmatched.

The chain couples TRBV7-2 to TRBJ1-3; D may be TRBD1 (5 bases). Trimming left V 3 bases short and J 2 bases short, with 8 bases between. CDR3 length equals 14 residues. Looked up from germline, CDR1 is SGHTA and CDR2 is FQGNSA. The CDR3 coding sequence is TGTGCCAGCAGCTTTTCAGGGACTGGAAACACCATATATTTT. It is translated as CASSFSGTGNTIYF. Together with reference TRBV7-2 and TRBJ1-3, the CDR3 gives the full variable domain: GAGVSQSPSNKVTEKGKDVELRCDPISGHTALYWYRQSLGQGLEFLIYFQGNSAPDKSGLPSDRFSAERTGGSVSTLTIQRTQQEDSAVYLCASSFSGTGNTIYFGEGSWLTVV.

The count of this clone is one. CDR3 sequence (DNA): TGTGCCAGCCCAGGGGGCTACGGCACTGAAGCTTTCTTT. Translation: CASPGGYGTEAFF. The chain carries TRBV2 and TRBJ1-1; 8 nucleotides agree with TRBD1. Germline V CDR1 and CDR2: SNHLY, FYNNEI. V lost 8 bases to trimming and J lost 4 bases; unmatched junction nucleotides: 6. The CDR3 has 13 amino acids. Drawing the rest from reference TRBV2 and TRBJ1-1, the complete variable domain is EPEVTQTPSHQVTQMGQEVILRCVPISNHLYFYWYRQILGQKVEFLVSFYNNEISEKSEIFDDQFSVERPDGSNFTLKIRSTKLEDSAMYFCASPGGYGTEAFFGQGTRLTVV.

The rearrangement uses TRBV5-4 and TRBJ2-7, with D uncertain. The ends were cut back, 0 bases at V and 0 bases at J, with 7 bases in the middle. Per the germline V gene, CDR1 is SGHNT and CDR2 is YYREEE (reference sequence). This CDR3 region has 14 residues. The CDR3: CASSLAVGSYEQYF. The CDR3 DNA sequence: TGTGCCAGCAGCTTGGCCGTGGGCTCCTACGAGCAGTACTTC.

For the CDR3, the DNA is TGTGCCAGCAGCTTCGAGGACAGGCTGAACACCGGGGAGCTGTTTTTT. As protein: CASSFEDRLNTGELFF. V gene TRBV7-9 combines with J gene TRBJ2-2, with TRBD1 matching 7 bases. V was clipped by 3 bases and J by 1 base; unmatched bases: 5. CDR3 length: 16 residues. CDR1 and CDR2 (germline): SEHNR, FQNEAQ (reference sequence).